This entry features one T cell receptor (beta chain) sequence. Its matching antigen is unknown. All patients were mismatch repair deficient, assessed by either PCR or immunohistochemistry. Three pembrolizumab responders had their TCRs sequenced. The protocol was immunoSEQ multiplex PCR, while the TCRdb copy is restricted to in-frame clones and leaves out a portion. This repertoire shows roughly 16,000 clones, roughly 84% found once; its top ten account for 17%. These data belong to a study of PD-1 blockade in mismatch repair-deficient tumors. Findings and limits, study-wide: After pembrolizumab, tumor-resident clones rose rapidly, then generally contracted before radiologic responses.

Germline CDR1 MNHEY, CDR2 SMNVEV (reference sequence). Trimming at V came to 2 bases and at J to 4 bases, leaving 4 bases not matched to a gene. The CDR3 is 14 residues long. This rearrangement joins TRBV27 to TRBJ2-5; 7 bases are a match to TRBD1. The specimen comprised PBMCs, sampled before pembrolizumab treatment. This TCR was sampled from an adult with mismatch repair-deficient cancer. In DNA form, the CDR3 reads TGTGCCAGCAGTTTAAACAGGGGCGGAGAGACCCAGTACTTC. Translating gives CASSLNRGGETQYF.